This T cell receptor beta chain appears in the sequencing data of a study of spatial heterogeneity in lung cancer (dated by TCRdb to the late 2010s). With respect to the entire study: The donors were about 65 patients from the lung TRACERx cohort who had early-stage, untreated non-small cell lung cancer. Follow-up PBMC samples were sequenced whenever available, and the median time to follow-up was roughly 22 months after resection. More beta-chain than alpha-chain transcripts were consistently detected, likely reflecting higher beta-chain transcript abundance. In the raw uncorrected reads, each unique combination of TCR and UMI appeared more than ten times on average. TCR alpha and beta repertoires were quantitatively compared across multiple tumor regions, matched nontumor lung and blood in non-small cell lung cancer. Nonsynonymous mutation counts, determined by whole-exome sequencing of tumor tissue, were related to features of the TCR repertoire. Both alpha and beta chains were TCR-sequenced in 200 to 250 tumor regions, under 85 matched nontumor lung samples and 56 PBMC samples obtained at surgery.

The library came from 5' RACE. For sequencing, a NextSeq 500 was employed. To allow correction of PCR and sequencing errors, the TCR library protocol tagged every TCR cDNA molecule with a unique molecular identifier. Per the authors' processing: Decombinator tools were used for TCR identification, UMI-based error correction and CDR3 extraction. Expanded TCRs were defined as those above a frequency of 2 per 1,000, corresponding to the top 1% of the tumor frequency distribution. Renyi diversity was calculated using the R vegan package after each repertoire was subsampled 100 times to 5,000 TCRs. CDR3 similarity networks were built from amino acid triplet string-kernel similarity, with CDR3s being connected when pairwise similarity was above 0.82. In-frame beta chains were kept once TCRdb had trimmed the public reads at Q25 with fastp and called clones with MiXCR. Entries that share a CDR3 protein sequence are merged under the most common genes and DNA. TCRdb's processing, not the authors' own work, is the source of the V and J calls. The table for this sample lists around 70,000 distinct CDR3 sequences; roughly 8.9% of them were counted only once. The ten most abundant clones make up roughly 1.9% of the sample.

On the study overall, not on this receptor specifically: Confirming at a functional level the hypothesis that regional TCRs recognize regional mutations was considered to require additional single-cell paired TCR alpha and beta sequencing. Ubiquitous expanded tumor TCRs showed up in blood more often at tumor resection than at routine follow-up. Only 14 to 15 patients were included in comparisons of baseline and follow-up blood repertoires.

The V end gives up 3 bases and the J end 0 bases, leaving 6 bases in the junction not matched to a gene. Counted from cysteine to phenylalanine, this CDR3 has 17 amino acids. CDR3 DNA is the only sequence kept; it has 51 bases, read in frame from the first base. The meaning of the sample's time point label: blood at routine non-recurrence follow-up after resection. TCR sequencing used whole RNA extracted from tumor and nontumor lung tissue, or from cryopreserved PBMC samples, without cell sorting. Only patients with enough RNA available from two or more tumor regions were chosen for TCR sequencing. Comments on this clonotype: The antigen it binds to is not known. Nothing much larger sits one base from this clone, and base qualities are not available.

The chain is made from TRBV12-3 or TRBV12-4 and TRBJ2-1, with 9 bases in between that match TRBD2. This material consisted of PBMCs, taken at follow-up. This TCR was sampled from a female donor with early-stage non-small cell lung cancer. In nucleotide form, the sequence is TGTGCCAGCAGTTTGGGGGTTAGCGGGAGCTCCTACAATGAGCAGTTCTTC. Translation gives CASSLGVSGSSYNEQFF.